Listed here are 30 T cell receptor beta chains from one sample, sequenced in a study of shared clonotypes between healthy human individuals. Cells designated naive CD8 were CD45RO-negative and were positively selected for CCR7, with terminally differentiated effector memory CD45RA+ cells excluded. Using immunoSEQ multiplex PCR, the repertoire was profiled, and TCRdb retains in-frame clones only, with some absent. There are around 2,000,000 clones in the sample; approximately 94% occur only once, and 0.9% to 1.5% lies in the top ten. The sequenced sample consisted of naive CD8+ T cells sorted from blood. These TCRs come from a young man in good health.

This chain connects TRBV9 to TRBJ2-1; D remains ambiguous. In germline, CDR1 is SGDLS, CDR2 YYNGEE. Trimming left V 0 bases short and J 8 bases short, with 15 bases between. CDR3 length equals 15 residues. CDR3: CASSVATVNPDEQFF. The CDR3 nucleotides read TGTGCCAGCAGCGTAGCTACTGTCAACCCCGATGAGCAGTTCTTC.

V and J are TRBV5-6 and TRBJ2-5, with D perhaps matching TRBD2 (5 bases). The germline V and J ends were trimmed by 0 bases and 5 bases, with 14 bases remaining between them. Germline CDR1 is SGHDT and CDR2 is YYEEEE. The length of the CDR3 is 15 residues. This CDR3 is CASSLAVGGWETQYF. The CDR3 DNA follows: TGTGCCAGCAGCTTGGCCGTAGGAGGTTGGGAGACCCAGTACTTC.

The genes are TRBV5-1 and TRBJ1-1; D unresolved. This CDR3 spans 14 amino acids. Trimming took off 5 bases at V and 1 base at J, with 12 bases between the two ends. Germline-derived CDR1 and CDR2 are SGHRS and YFSETQ. CDR3 sequence reads: CASSPARSNTEAFF. The CDR3 region has the DNA TGCGCCAGCAGTCCAGCCAGGTCGAACACTGAAGCTTTCTTT.

The CDR3 sequence is CASSDPLAGGGYEQFF. DNA for the CDR3: TGTGCCAGCAGTGACCCCCTAGCGGGGGGCGGTTATGAGCAGTTCTTC. V and J are TRBV6-1 and TRBJ2-1; 11 nucleotides agree with TRBD2. Germline CDR1 and CDR2: MNHNS and SASEGT. V lost 3 bases, J lost 8 bases, and 9 bases stayed unmatched. The CDR3 runs 16 residues.

This chain connects TRBV21-1 to TRBJ2-7; the D call TRBD1 from the table was never checked on the DNA. TRBV21-1 represents a pseudogene. The CDR3 has 16 residues. The CDR3 region is CASTNRTGVMVYEQYF. DNA of the CDR3: TGTGCCAGCACCAACAGGACAGGGGTAATGGTCTACGAGCAGTACTTC.

This chain connects TRBV28 to TRBJ1-3; D unclear. V lost 7 bases and J 0 bases, leaving 10 bases between the germline ends. Germline V gives CDR1 MDHEN, CDR2 SYDVKM. The CDR3 is 14 amino acids. The CDR3 sequence: CASNSPGSGNTIYF. CDR3 sequence (DNA): TGTGCCAGCAACTCCCCCGGCTCTGGAAACACCATATATTTT. Full variable domain (outside the CDR3, taken from reference TRBV28 and TRBJ1-3): DVKVTQSSRYLVKRTGEKVFLECVQDMDHENMFWYRQDPGLGLRLIYFSYDVKMKEKGDIPEGYSVSREKKERFSLILESASTNQTSMYLCASNSPGSGNTIYFGEGSWLTVV.

The genes are TRBV14 and TRBJ1-2; D is unclear. Germline loops: CDR1 SGHDN, CDR2 FVKESK. This CDR3 has 13 residues. Between the trimmed V and J ends, which lost 4 bases and 1 base, there was a span of 7 bases. This CDR3 is CASSPVLNYGYTF. The CDR3 DNA reads as TGTGCCAGCAGCCCTGTCCTTAACTATGGCTACACCTTC.

For this clone: The same CDR3 can be traced to other DNA sequences in this sample. The chain combines TRBV13 with TRBJ1-5; TRBD1 might be the D (5 bases). The length of the CDR3 is 15 residues. Germline V CDR1 and CDR2: PRHDT, FYEKMQ (reference sequence). V lost 6 bases, J lost 3 bases, and 15 bases lay in between. CDR3 protein: CASSSGGTSNQPQHF. The CDR3 DNA is TGTGCCAGCAGTTCCGGGGGGACCTCCAATCAGCCCCAGCATTTT.

In the case of this clone: Other DNA sequences within the sample encode an identical CDR3. The rearrangement links TRBV30 to TRBJ2-1; 11 bases are a match to TRBD2. The CDR3 totals 15 residues. Germline V lookup: CDR1 GTSNPN, CDR2 SVGIG (reference sequence). V gave up 2 bases and J gave up 10 bases; unmatched junction bases: 10. In nucleotides, the CDR3 is TGTGCCTGGAGTCCGGGGACTAGCGGCACGGGGGAGCAGTTCTTC. Protein sequence: CAWSPGTSGTGEQFF.

This clone was detected once. The V gene is TRBV6-6, the J gene TRBJ1-1, with D unresolved. Trimming stripped 0 bases from V and 4 bases from J, with 6 bases between. The germline V gene has CDR1 MNHNY and CDR2 SVGAGI (reference sequence). This CDR3 has 13 residues. The CDR3 here is CASSYSPLTEAFF. Written as DNA, the CDR3 is TGTGCCAGCAGTTACTCGCCCCTCACTGAAGCTTTCTTT.

V gene TRBV28 combines with J gene TRBJ2-7; TRBD1 matches at 7 bases. J gave up 4 bases and V 6 bases, and 6 bases lay outside the gene matches. The CDR3 totals 13 residues. The germline CDR1 and CDR2 sequences are MDHEN and SYDVKM. The CDR3 here is CASSPQGLYEQYF. CDR3 DNA sequence: TGTGCCAGCAGCCCACAGGGGTTATACGAGCAGTACTTC.

This clone has just one count. V gene TRBV6-5 combines with J gene TRBJ2-7; D is possibly TRBD1 (6 bases). V was pared by 5 bases and J by 2 bases, with 10 bases between. In germline, CDR1 is MNHEY, CDR2 SVGAGI. The CDR3 is made up of 13 amino acids. As DNA, the CDR3 is TGTGCCAGCAGTGGACAGAGACCCTACGAGCAGTACTTC. Translation: CASSGQRPYEQYF.

The chain carries TRBV4-3 and TRBJ2-3; 12 bases align to TRBD1. With 3 bases clipped from V and 6 bases from J, the junction kept 4 bases outside the gene matches. The CDR3 has 15 residues. Germline V CDR1 and CDR2: LGHNA, YSLEER. The DNA for the CDR3 is TGCGCCAGCAGCCAGGGACAGGGGGCGCTTGATACGCAGTATTTT. This codes for CASSQGQGALDTQYF.

The chain uses TRBV5-1 and TRBJ1-3; D unresolved. With 1 base removed from V and 0 bases from J, the gap between germline ends came to 20 bases. Germline CDR1 SGHRS, CDR2 YFSETQ. This CDR3 spans 19 amino acids. The CDR3 bases are TGCGCCAGCAGCTTGACCCCCCCGGGAACAGCGAACTCTGGAAACACCATATATTTT. It translates to CASSLTPPGTANSGNTIYF.

Points on this clone: This sample includes further DNA sequences coding for the same CDR3. The V and J genes are TRBV6-5 and TRBJ2-3; D is ambiguous. CDR1 and CDR2 (germline): MNHEY, SVGAGI. V dropped 0 bases and J dropped 0 bases, with 4 bases sitting between them. This CDR3 spans 14 amino acids. CDR3 region: CASSYSSSTDTQYF. CDR3 nucleotide sequence: TGTGCCAGCAGTTACTCCTCTAGCACAGATACGCAGTATTTT.

The J gene is TRBJ2-5, the V gene TRBV4-1; D remains ambiguous. The length of the CDR3 is 14 residues. Germline V gene lookup returns CDR1 MGHRA and CDR2 YSYEKL. Trimming took off 0 bases at V and 5 bases at J, with 10 bases between the two ends. CDR3 coding DNA: TGCGCCAGCAGCCAAGATAAGTACGGGGAGACCCAGTACTTC. This sequence encodes CASSQDKYGETQYF.

The rearrangement uses TRBV10-3 and TRBJ2-6, with D possibly TRBD2 on 5 matching bases. The CDR3 consists of 16 residues. Trimming took off 10 bases at V and 0 bases at J, with 16 bases between the two ends. Germline V CDR1 and CDR2: ENHRY, SYGVKD. The CDR3 protein is CATEGILSSGANVLTF. The CDR3 DNA is TGTGCCACCGAGGGTATTCTCTCCTCTGGGGCCAACGTCCTGACTTTC.

The chain combines TRBV28 with TRBJ2-7, with D hard to call. Trimming took off 3 bases at V and 4 bases at J, with 7 bases between the two ends. The CDR3 has 12 residues. Germline V gene data show CDR1 as MDHEN and CDR2 as SYDVKM. The CDR3 loop reads CASSFVVYEQYF. In nucleotides, the CDR3 is TGTGCCAGCAGTTTTGTAGTGTACGAGCAGTACTTC.

V is TRBV6-1 and J is TRBJ2-1; a weak D match, TRBD2 (5 bases). V was shortened by 5 bases and J by 3 bases, with 8 bases between the two germline ends. Per the germline V gene, CDR1 is MNHNS and CDR2 is SASEGT. CDR3 length: 13 residues. The CDR3 reads CASSYSVYNEQFF. The CDR3 DNA reads TGTGCCAGCAGTTATAGCGTCTACAATGAGCAGTTCTTC.

J is TRBJ2-3 and V is TRBV2; 10 positions agree with TRBD2. Germline loops: CDR1 SNHLY, CDR2 FYNNEI. This CDR3 contains 15 residues. V lost 6 bases and J lost 1; bases outside the gene matches: 4. CDR3 nucleotide sequence: TGTGCCAGCAGCGGGACTAGCGAGGGCACAGATACGCAGTATTTT. Translated: CASSGTSEGTDTQYF.

The chain links TRBV4-3 to TRBJ2-7, with 9 positions matching TRBD1. Trimming took 3 bases from V and 6 from J; bases not matched to a gene: 9. Per germline, CDR1 LGHNA and CDR2 YSLEER. There are 15 residues in the CDR3. CDR3 sequence: CASSHQDRGQGEQYF. The CDR3 DNA is TGCGCCAGCAGCCATCAAGACAGGGGACAGGGCGAGCAGTACTTC.

The V and J genes are TRBV27 and TRBJ2-7; no reliable D call. Per germline, CDR1 MNHEY and CDR2 SMNVEV (reference sequence). This CDR3 is 13 amino acids long. V lost 3 bases and J lost 3, with 9 bases in between. CDR3 nucleotide sequence: TGTGCCAGCAGTTTGGACCTCGGCTACGAGCAGTACTTC. Translated: CASSLDLGYEQYF.

This chain connects TRBV7-2 to TRBJ2-1; D is undetermined. V shed 2 bases and J shed 4 bases, with 9 bases lying between them. This CDR3 is 14 amino acids long. Germline CDR1 reads SGHTA; CDR2 reads FQGNSA. CDR3 sequence (DNA): TGTGCCAGCAGCTTATTATTGGGTTACAATGAGCAGTTCTTC. It translates to CASSLLLGYNEQFF. The whole variable domain, filled in from reference TRBV7-2 and TRBJ2-1, reads GAGVSQSPSNKVTEKGKDVELRCDPISGHTALYWYRQSLGQGLEFLIYFQGNSAPDKSGLPSDRFSAERTGGSVSTLTIQRTQQEDSAVYLCASSLLLGYNEQFFGPGTRLTVL.

The CDR3 is CAWETFGETYEQYF. The CDR3 DNA reads as TGTGCCTGGGAAACTTTTGGCGAGACCTACGAGCAGTACTTC. V is TRBV30 and J is TRBJ2-7; D uncertain. The V end lost 5 bases, the J end lost 2 bases, and 16 bases lay between the germline ends. The CDR3 extends over 14 amino acids. CDR1 and CDR2 from the germline V gene are GTSNPN and SVGIG (reference sequence).

The V call is TRBV4-1, the J call TRBJ1-5, with no clear D. CDR3 length: 15 amino acids. Germline CDR1 MGHRA, CDR2 YSYEKL. The V gene lost 0 bases and the J gene lost 3 bases, with 9 bases spanning the gap. CDR3 coding DNA: TGCGCCAGCAGCCAAGACGCAACGATCAATCAGCCCCAGCATTTT. It codes for CASSQDATINQPQHF.

Remarks on this clone: It may be a read error: a sequence one base away is much more abundant. The chain combines TRBV6-1 with TRBJ2-2; D gene uncertain. The length of the CDR3 is 11 residues. Trimming removed 7 bases from V and 3 bases from J, with 3 bases in between. Germline V CDR1 and CDR2: MNHNS, SASEGT. The CDR3 DNA reads as TGTGCCAGCACTTACACCGGGGAGCTGTTTTTT. Its protein product is CASTYTGELFF.

The chain uses TRBV7-9 and TRBJ2-1, with 15 bases identical to TRBD2. The length of the CDR3 is 14 residues. Per the germline V gene, CDR1 is SEHNR and CDR2 is FQNEAQ (reference sequence). V trimming: 4 bases; J trimming: 10 bases; junction bases outside the gene matches: 2. The CDR3: CASSWGLAGGEQFF. CDR3 coding DNA: TGTGCCAGCAGCTGGGGACTAGCGGGGGGAGAGCAGTTCTTC.

The CDR3 loop reads CASSLVGQVNNEQFF. CDR3 nucleotides: TGCGCCAGCAGCTTGGTGGGACAGGTAAACAATGAGCAGTTCTTC. V usage is TRBV5-1 and J usage is TRBJ2-1; TRBD1 matches at 8 bases. This CDR3 has 15 residues. The germline gives CDR1 SGHRS, CDR2 YFSETQ. V shed 0 bases and J 5 bases; nucleotides not matched to a gene: 4.

The chain links TRBV4-1 to TRBJ2-7; 10 bases align to TRBD2. Germline lookup yields CDR1 MGHRA and CDR2 YSYEKL. V lost 1 base to trimming and J lost 4 bases; unmatched junction nucleotides: 7. This CDR3 spans 16 amino acids. CDR3: CASSQGPSGSKYEQYF. DNA for the CDR3: TGCGCCAGCAGCCAAGGGCCTAGCGGGAGTAAGTACGAGCAGTACTTC.

This chain connects TRBV5-6 to TRBJ2-7, with 11 positions matching TRBD2. CDR3 length: 15 amino acids. Germline V gene lookup returns CDR1 SGHDT and CDR2 YYEEEE. V shed 2 bases and J 2 bases; nucleotides not matched to a gene: 3. Here the CDR3 DNA reads TGTGCCAGCAGCTTTGCACTAGCGGGAGCCTACGAGCAGTACTTC. Protein: CASSFALAGAYEQYF.